The 27 T cell receptor beta chains below all came from one sample that was sequenced in a study of blood T cell repertoires in COVID-19. Repertoires were generated with immunoSEQ multiplex PCR, while TCRdb's copy carries only in-frame clones and drops some. The sample holds 200,000 to 250,000 clones, around 87% seen once. Sequenced sample: PBMCs or T cells enriched from blood (not recorded which). These receptors were obtained from a man aged 30-40 years in a cohort exposed to, infected with or recovered from COVID-19 (not recorded which).

The CDR3 nucleotides are TGTGCCAGCAGCTCCAGGACTAGCGGGAACAACGAGCAGTACTTC. This gives the protein CASSSRTSGNNEQYF. This chain links TRBV7-2 with TRBJ2-7; TRBD2 agrees at 12 bases. Trimming cost V 4 bases and J 5 bases; bases outside gene matches: 6. The CDR3 has 15 amino acids. Germline lookup yields CDR1 SGHTA and CDR2 FQGNSA. Drawing the rest from reference TRBV7-2 and TRBJ2-7, the complete variable domain is GAGVSQSPSNKVTEKGKDVELRCDPISGHTALYWYRQSLGQGLEFLIYFQGNSAPDKSGLPSDRFSAERTGGSVSTLTIQRTQQEDSAVYLCASSSRTSGNNEQYFGPGTRLTVT.

This chain connects TRBV5-6 to TRBJ2-1; 9 bases are a match to TRBD1. This CDR3 is 15 amino acids long. The V gene's germline CDR1 is SGHDT and CDR2 YYEEEE. J lost 6 bases, V lost 4 bases, and 8 bases had no gene match. DNA of the CDR3: TGTGCCAGCAGCCGGCAGGGACAGGGCTCCAATGAGCAGTTCTTC. Protein sequence: CASSRQGQGSNEQFF. Full variable domain (outside the CDR3, taken from reference TRBV5-6 and TRBJ2-1): DAGVTQSPTHLIKTRGQQVTLRCSPKSGHDTVSWYQQALGQGPQFIFQYYEEEERQRGNFPDRFSGHQFPNYSSELNVNALLLGDSALYLCASSRQGQGSNEQFFGPGTRLTVL.

This chain links TRBV6-5 with TRBJ2-7; possible D gene TRBD2, 5 bases. This CDR3 has 15 residues. V was shortened by 6 bases and J by 7 bases, with 22 bases between the two germline ends. Per germline, CDR1 MNHEY and CDR2 SVGAGI. This CDR3 is CASSRQAGEMREQYF. The CDR3 bases are TGTGCCAGCAGCCGACAAGCCGGGGAGATGAGGGAGCAGTACTTC.

Only one count was recorded for this clone. The J gene is TRBJ2-3, the V gene TRBV5-1; 8 nucleotides line up with TRBD2. The ends lost 4 bases at V and 2 bases at J; junction bases unmatched: 6. The germline V gene has CDR1 SGHRS and CDR2 YFSETQ. The CDR3 length is 15 residues. Written as DNA, the CDR3 is TGCGCCAGCAGCCCTAGCGGGCCTCACACAGATACGCAGTATTTT. This codes for CASSPSGPHTDTQYF.

The V and J genes are TRBV9 and TRBJ1-2; D is unclear. V lost 4 bases and J lost 8, with 9 bases in between. The CDR3 runs 11 residues. CDR1 and CDR2 (germline): SGDLS, YYNGEE. Here the CDR3 DNA reads TGTGCCAGCAGCCCTTTCGAGGGCTACACCTTC. Protein sequence: CASSPFEGYTF.

CDR3 amino acids: CASSILAGGPADTQYF. The CDR3 nucleotides read TGTGCCAGCTCGATCCTAGCGGGAGGGCCTGCAGATACGCAGTATTTT. This rearrangement joins TRBV25-1 to TRBJ2-3, with 12 bases lining up with TRBD2. This CDR3 region has 16 residues. The junction had 10 bases not matched to a gene; V was cut back by 8 bases and J by 4 bases. CDR1 and CDR2 from the germline V gene are MGHDK and SYGVNS. Variable domain in full (rest from reference TRBV25-1 and TRBJ2-3): EADIYQTPRYLVIGTGKKITLECSQTMGHDKMYWYQQDPGMELHLIHYSYGVNSTEKGDLSSESTVSRIRTEHFPLTLESARPSHTSQYLCASSILAGGPADTQYFGPGTRLTVL.

V is TRBV6-5 and J is TRBJ2-1; D is unclear. The germline V and J ends were trimmed by 0 bases and 6 bases, with 12 bases remaining between them. This CDR3 spans 15 amino acids. Germline V gives CDR1 MNHEY, CDR2 SVGAGI. The CDR3 coding sequence is TGTGCCAGCAGTTACTCCGCGTTTAGTGCCAATGAGCAGTTCTTC. Translating gives CASSYSAFSANEQFF.

The chain has TRBV24-1 and TRBJ2-7, with D maybe TRBD1 (6 bases). The CDR3 is 14 amino acids. CDR1 and CDR2 (germline): KGHDR, SFDVKD. Trimming pared 8 bases from V and 2 bases from J, leaving 15 bases between. For the CDR3, the DNA is TGTGCCACCATCCTCCGGGACACTCCCTACGAGCAGTACTTC. Translating gives CATILRDTPYEQYF.

The rearrangement uses TRBV27 and TRBJ1-1; 7 nucleotides match TRBD1. V gave up 3 bases and J gave up 9 bases; unmatched junction bases: 4. This CDR3 contains 12 residues. CDR1 is MNHEY, CDR2 SMNVEV, per germline (reference sequence). CDR3 coding DNA: TGTGCCAGCAGTTTCCCCAGGGGGAAAGCTTTCTTT. It specifies CASSFPRGKAFF.

The chain links TRBV28 to TRBJ2-7; D unresolved. Germline V gene sequence: CDR1 MDHEN, CDR2 SYDVKM. The CDR3 is made up of 18 amino acids. The ends were cut back, 2 bases at V and 0 bases at J, with 20 bases in the middle. The CDR3 protein is CASSLIYRGNYNSYEQYF. As DNA, the CDR3 is TGTGCCAGCAGTTTAATATATAGAGGAAACTATAACTCCTACGAGCAGTACTTC.

This chain joins TRBV28 and TRBJ2-5, with D hard to call. V lost 5 bases, J lost 1 base, and 8 bases lay in between. This CDR3 is built from 13 residues. CDR1 and CDR2 from the germline V gene are MDHEN and SYDVKM. CDR3 in DNA: TGTGCCAGCAGTACCCAGTTCCAAGAGACCCAGTACTTC. This translates into CASSTQFQETQYF.

The chain links TRBV5-4 to TRBJ1-2, with 7 nucleotides matching TRBD1. The CDR3 runs to 13 residues. The V gene's germline CDR1 is SGHNT and CDR2 YYREEE (reference sequence). Trimming at V came to 5 bases and at J to 5 bases, leaving 6 bases not matched to a gene. This CDR3 reads CASSYRGNYGYTF. The CDR3 DNA follows: TGTGCCAGCAGTTACAGGGGAAATTATGGCTACACCTTC.

The chain combines TRBV6-5 with TRBJ1-2, with D possibly TRBD1 on 6 matching bases. V was cut by 4 bases and J by 6 bases, with 9 bases left in between. The germline CDR1 and CDR2 sequences are MNHEY and SVGAGI. This CDR3 contains 12 residues. CDR3 region: CASSLGTNGYTF. CDR3 in DNA: TGTGCCAGCAGTTTAGGGACAAATGGCTACACCTTC.

The V call is TRBV3-1 (or the pseudogene TRBV3-2), the J call TRBJ2-1; 10 positions agree with TRBD2. Trimming cost V 3 bases and J 3 bases; bases outside gene matches: 5. Germline assignment: CDR1 LGHDT and CDR2 YNNKEL (reference sequence). The CDR3 sequence is 16 residues long. The CDR3 loop reads CASSQDTSGVYNEQFF. CDR3 bases: TGTGCCAGCAGCCAGGATACTAGCGGGGTCTACAATGAGCAGTTCTTC.

This clone was seen once. The chain uses TRBV2 and TRBJ2-7; D is uncertain. The germline gives CDR1 SNHLY, CDR2 FYNNEI. The CDR3 sequence is 11 residues long. Trimming removed 7 bases from V and 3 bases from J, with 7 bases in between. The CDR3 reads CASKDNYEQYF. The DNA for the CDR3 is TGTGCCAGCAAAGACAACTACGAGCAGTACTTC.

The rearrangement uses TRBV27 and TRBJ2-5; maybe TRBD2 (5 bases). The CDR3 covers 16 residues. Deletions cut 3 bases from V and 4 bases from J, with 18 bases between. Germline V gives CDR1 MNHEY, CDR2 SMNVEV (reference sequence). CDR3 in DNA: TGTGCCAGCAGTTTTCAGGCTAGCCGCGTGGGAGAGACCCAGTACTTC. Protein product: CASSFQASRVGETQYF.

The rearrangement joins TRBV7-9 to TRBJ2-1; 7 bases align to TRBD1. The germline gives CDR1 SEHNR, CDR2 FQNEAQ (reference sequence). The CDR3 sequence is 17 residues long. The V segment lost 2 bases and the J segment 12 bases; nucleotides outside the gene matches: 19. The DNA for the CDR3 is TGTGCCAGCAGCTTATTGGCGAGGGGGCCCAGTTTCGAGGGGCAGTTCTTC. Its protein is CASSLLARGPSFEGQFF.

This clone appeared a few times. The CDR3 reads CASSSFVESPRYQPQHF. In DNA, the CDR3 is TGTGCCAGCAGTTCATTCGTGGAAAGTCCCAGGTATCAGCCCCAGCATTTT. This rearrangement joins TRBV28 to TRBJ1-5, with D hard to call. The germline V gene encodes CDR1 MDHEN and CDR2 SYDVKM. V lost 4 bases and J lost 5, with 21 bases in between. CDR3 length: 17 amino acids.

V is TRBV28 and J is TRBJ2-7; maybe TRBD2 (6 bases). Trimming removed 3 bases from V and 2 bases from J, with 17 bases in between. Germline CDR1 is MDHEN and CDR2 is SYDVKM. The CDR3 totals 16 residues. The CDR3 is CASSFGIAVLAYEQYF. As DNA, the CDR3 is TGTGCCAGCAGTTTTGGGATAGCGGTTCTAGCCTACGAGCAGTACTTC.

The chain combines TRBV6-1 with TRBJ1-6; D is unresolved. The germline CDR1 and CDR2 sequences are MNHNS and SASEGT. Trimming shortened V by 1 base and J by 0 bases, and 16 bases separated the two germline ends. This CDR3 region has 19 residues. DNA for the CDR3: TGTGCCAGCAGTGAAGAGCCAGTGACGCCTAGCTCCTATAATTCACCCCTCCACTTT. This gives the protein CASSEEPVTPSSYNSPLHF.

This rearrangement joins TRBV5-4 to TRBJ1-1, with unresolved D. This CDR3 is 13 amino acids long. V lost 1 base to trimming and J lost 5 bases, with 9 bases between them. Germline V gives CDR1 SGHNT, CDR2 YYREEE (reference sequence). In DNA form, the CDR3 reads TGTGCCAGCAGCTTGACGCAGGCGACTGAAGCTTTCTTT. It is translated as CASSLTQATEAFF.

The chain links TRBV9 to TRBJ2-5; tentatively, D is TRBD2 (6 bases). Germline values: CDR1 SGDLS, CDR2 YYNGEE. Trimming pared 0 bases from V and 1 base from J, leaving 13 bases between. The CDR3 is 16 residues long. The CDR3 DNA is TGTGCCAGCAGCGTAGCTATGACGGGAGCCCAAGAGACCCAGTACTTC. Its protein is CASSVAMTGAQETQYF.

The chain combines TRBV11-2 with TRBJ2-6; D uncertain. CDR3 length: 15 amino acids. Germline V CDR1 and CDR2: SGHAT, FQNNGV. The V and J ends lost 4 bases and 0 bases respectively, with 7 bases between them. The CDR3 DNA sequence: TGTGCCAGCAGCTCAATTAGCTCTGGGGCCAACGTCCTGACTTTC. Protein sequence: CASSSISSGANVLTF.

The chain joins TRBV15 to TRBJ2-7, with D tentatively TRBD1 (6 bases). The CDR3 sequence is 14 residues long. V was cut by 1 base and J by 5 bases, with 12 bases left in between. The germline CDR1 and CDR2 sequences are LNHNV and YYDKDF (reference sequence). This CDR3 is CATSRGDNSHEQYF. CDR3 nucleotides: TGTGCCACCAGCAGAGGGGACAACTCTCACGAGCAGTACTTC.

The chain's CDR3 is CASTRDRDIGNTIYF. Written as DNA, the CDR3 is TGTGCCAGCACCCGAGACAGGGATATTGGAAACACCATATATTTT. This rearrangement joins TRBV6-5 to TRBJ1-3; 7 bases map to TRBD1. The length of the CDR3 is 15 residues. Trimming removed 7 bases from V and 3 bases from J; junction bases left unmatched: 9. Germline values: CDR1 MNHEY, CDR2 SVGAGI.

This clone was counted once. The chain recombines TRBV28 with TRBJ2-3; TRBD2 aligns across 9 bases. This CDR3 region has 18 residues. The V segment lost 5 bases and the J segment 3 bases; nucleotides outside the gene matches: 15. Germline-derived CDR1 and CDR2 are MDHEN and SYDVKM. The CDR3 loop is CASSPAGGLAGVTDTQYF. Written as DNA, the CDR3 is TGTGCCAGCAGTCCAGCTGGGGGGTTAGCGGGAGTAACAGATACGCAGTATTTT.

This chain links TRBV10-3 with TRBJ2-1; a weak D match, TRBD2 (7 bases). In germline, CDR1 is ENHRY, CDR2 SYGVKD. The V and J ends lost 4 bases and 9 bases respectively, with 13 bases between them. The CDR3 runs 13 residues. The CDR3 DNA sequence: TGTGCCATCAGTGCCGCGGGGGCCTCTGAGCAGTTCTTC. This sequence encodes CAISAAGASEQFF.